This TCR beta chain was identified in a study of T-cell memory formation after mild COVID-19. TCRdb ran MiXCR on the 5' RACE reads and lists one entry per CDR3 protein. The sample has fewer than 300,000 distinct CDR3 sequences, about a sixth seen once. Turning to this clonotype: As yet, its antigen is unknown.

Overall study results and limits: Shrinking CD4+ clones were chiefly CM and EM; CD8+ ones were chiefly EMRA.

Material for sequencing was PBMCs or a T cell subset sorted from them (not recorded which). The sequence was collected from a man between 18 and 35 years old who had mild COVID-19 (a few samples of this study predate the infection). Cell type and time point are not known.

This chain's CDR3 is CASSATQGGGSPLHF. The CDR3 coding sequence is TGTGCCAGCAGCGCGACGCAGGGGGGGGGATCACCCCTCCACTTT. This chain joins TRBV9 and TRBJ1-6; 7 positions agree with TRBD1. The CDR3 consists of 15 residues. V was pared by 3 bases and J by 10 bases, with 10 bases of the junction left unmatched. Per germline, CDR1 SGDLS and CDR2 YYNGEE. Full variable domain (remainder filled in from reference TRBV9 and TRBJ1-6): DSGVTQTPKHLITATGQRVTLRCSPRSGDLSVYWYQQSLDQGLQFLIQYYNGEERAKGNILERFSAQQFPDLHSELNLSSLELGDSALYFCASSATQGGGSPLHFGNGTRLTVT.